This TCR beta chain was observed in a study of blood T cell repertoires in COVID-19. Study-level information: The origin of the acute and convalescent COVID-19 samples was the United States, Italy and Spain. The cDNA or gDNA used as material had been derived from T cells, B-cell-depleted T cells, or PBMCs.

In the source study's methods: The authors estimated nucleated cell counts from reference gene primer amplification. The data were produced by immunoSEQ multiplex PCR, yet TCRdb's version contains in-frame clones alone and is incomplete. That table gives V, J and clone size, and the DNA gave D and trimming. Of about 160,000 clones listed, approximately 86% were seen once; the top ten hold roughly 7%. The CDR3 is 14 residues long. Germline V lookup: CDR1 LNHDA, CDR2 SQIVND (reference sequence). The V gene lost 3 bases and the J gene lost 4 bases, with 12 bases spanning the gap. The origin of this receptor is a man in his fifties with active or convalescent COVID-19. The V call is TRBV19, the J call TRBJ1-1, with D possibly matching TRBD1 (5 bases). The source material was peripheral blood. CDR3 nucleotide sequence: TGTGCCAGTAGTATGGATCAGGGAAGCACTGAAGCTTTCTTT. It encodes CASSMDQGSTEAFF.